This entry describes one TCR beta chain. Its target is unknown. PCR involved 60 Vbeta and 13 Jbeta primers. The protocol was immunoSEQ multiplex PCR, while the TCRdb copy is restricted to in-frame clones and leaves out a portion. Among some 120,000 clones listed, 80% were seen once. This specimen belongs to a study of cytomegalovirus exposure and HLA in healthy donors. This CDR3 contains 13 residues. The V and J ends lost 1 base and 8 bases respectively, with 11 bases between them. Looked up from germline, CDR1 is SEHNR and CDR2 is FQNEAQ (reference sequence). Regarding the study as a whole: V- and J-gene trimming of TCR beta was linked (in a later analysis) to a missense DCLRE1C variant.

All the people who gave samples were healthy bone marrow donors. The V and J genes are TRBV7-9 and TRBJ1-1; possibly TRBD1 for D (6 bases). The sample taken for sequencing was PBMCs. The receptor was derived from a man aged 35-49 years in good health and CMV-seronegative. Here the CDR3 DNA reads TGTGCCAGCAGCTTAGGGTCGGACAGAGAAGCTTTCTTT. Its protein product is CASSLGSDREAFF.